This T cell receptor beta chain was identified in a study of graft-versus-host responses after intestinal transplantation. On this clone itself: Its antigen is not known.

Produced via immunoSEQ multiplex PCR; TCRdb's table is partial and in-frame only. The sample shows over 85,000 clones, 91% of them seen only once. The J segment lost 2 bases and the V segment lost 5 bases, leaving 5 bases of the junction unmatched. In germline, CDR1 is MNHNY, CDR2 SVGAGI (reference sequence). CDR3 length: 16 residues. The sequence was collected from a human donor who was the organ donor for an intestinal transplant. The sequencing used unstimulated CD4+ T cells sorted from spleen or lymph node cells, collected before transplant. This chain links TRBV6-6 with TRBJ2-3; 12 nucleotides match TRBD2. The chain's CDR3 is CASSPRLAGATDTQYF. CDR3 DNA sequence: TGTGCCAGCAGTCCCAGACTAGCGGGGGCCACAGATACGCAGTATTTT.